This T cell receptor beta chain appears in the sequencing data of a study of radiotherapy plus CTLA-4 blockade in lung cancer. Some clones are missing from TCRdb's copy, which holds only in-frame ones; the method was immunoSEQ multiplex PCR. The table includes about 95,000 clones, 82% detected once. Ipilimumab-mediated CTLA-4 blockade plus focal radiation was given to patients having chemo-refractory metastatic non-small-cell lung cancer. CDR3 size: 16 residues. The V segment lost 4 bases and the J segment 2 bases; nucleotides outside the gene matches: 11. Germline V CDR1 and CDR2: SGHNT, YYREEE (reference sequence). Study findings and constraints: Dynamics of early blood T cell clones, together with interferon-beta, were reportedly the best predictors of response.

This clone was seen only once. Antigen unknown. This sequence was found in a human donor with non-small cell lung cancer who had a partial response to radiotherapy plus ipilimumab. The material sequenced was peripheral blood, taken from a patient treated with radiotherapy plus ipilimumab. This chain connects TRBV5-4 to TRBJ2-7; TRBD1 matches at 8 bases. CDR3 loop: CASSIQGARGAYEQYF. For the CDR3, the DNA is TGTGCCAGCAGCATCCAGGGGGCAAGGGGGGCCTACGAGCAGTACTTC.